This TCR beta chain was sequenced in a study of beta chain features in type 1 diabetes. Study-level results: Type 1 diabetes patients had VDJ junctions that carried fewer insertions and more deletions. People with Type 1 diabetes carried modestly yet significantly shorter TCRB CDR3s in all four CD4+ subsets.

One heparinised draw of blood, averaging about 120 mL, came from each donor. Sorted populations all had greater than 95% purity. Comment on this clone: Its target is unknown.

The whole isolated RNA underwent reverse transcription, so sequencing captured expressed TCRB transcripts. Profiling relied on immunoSEQ multiplex PCR, and the TCRdb table lists in-frame clones only, not all of them. The data contain approximately 360,000 clones, over 10% of them seen just once; the ten biggest clones take up 0.0095% to 0.013%. The specimen sequenced was naive CD4+ T cells from blood. The TCR sequence derives from a woman under 30 with type 1 diabetes.

The CDR3 DNA follows: TGTGCCAGCAGCTTAGGGGAGCCCTTTTGGCAGTACTTC. Protein sequence: CASSLGEPFWQYF. The chain combines TRBV7-9 with TRBJ2-7, with D possibly matching TRBD2 (5 bases). The CDR3 sequence is 13 residues long. In germline, CDR1 is SEHNR, CDR2 FQNEAQ (reference sequence). V shed 1 base and J shed 9 bases, with 13 bases lying between them.